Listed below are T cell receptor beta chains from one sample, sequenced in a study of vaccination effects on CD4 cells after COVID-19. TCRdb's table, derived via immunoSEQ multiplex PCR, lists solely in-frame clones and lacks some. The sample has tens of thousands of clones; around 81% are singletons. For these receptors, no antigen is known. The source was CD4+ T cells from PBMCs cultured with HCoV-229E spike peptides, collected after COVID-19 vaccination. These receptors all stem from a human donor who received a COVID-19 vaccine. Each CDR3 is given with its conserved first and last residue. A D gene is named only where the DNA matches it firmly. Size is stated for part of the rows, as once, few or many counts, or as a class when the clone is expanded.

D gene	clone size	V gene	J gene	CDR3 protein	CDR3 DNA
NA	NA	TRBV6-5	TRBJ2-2	CASTETLANTGELFF	TGTGCCAGCACAGAGACACTCGCGAACACCGGGGAGCTGTTTTTT
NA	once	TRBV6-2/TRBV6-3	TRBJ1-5	CASSYAVGHPSNQPQHF	TGTGCCAGCAGTTACGCCGTGGGACACCCAAGCAATCAGCCCCAGCATTTT
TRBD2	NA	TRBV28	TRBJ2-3	CASSSGGAVRDTQYF	TGTGCCAGCAGTAGCGGGGGGGCCGTTAGAGATACGCAGTATTTT
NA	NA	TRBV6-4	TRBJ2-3	CASSDSRRDTQYF	TGTGCCAGCAGTGACTCGAGGAGGGATACGCAGTATTTT
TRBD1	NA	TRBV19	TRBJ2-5	CASSIRGQQETQYF	TGTGCCAGTAGTATCAGGGGGCAACAAGAGACCCAGTACTTC
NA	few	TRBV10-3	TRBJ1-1	CAISAQGIVNTEAFF	TGTGCCATCAGTGCCCAGGGAATTGTGAACACTGAAGCTTTCTTT
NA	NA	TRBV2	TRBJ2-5	CASREGRETQYF	TGTGCCAGCAGGGAGGGACGAGAGACCCAGTACTTC
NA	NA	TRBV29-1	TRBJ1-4	CSVEGYDRGEKLFF	TGCAGCGTTGAAGGCTACGACAGAGGGGAAAAACTGTTTTTT
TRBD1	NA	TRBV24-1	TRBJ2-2	CATATGQGARTGELFF	TGTGCCACCGCGACCGGACAGGGGGCGCGAACCGGGGAGCTGTTTTTT
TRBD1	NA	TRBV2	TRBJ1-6	CASCTGGYNSPLHF	TGTGCCAGCTGCACAGGGGGGTATAATTCACCCCTCCACTTT
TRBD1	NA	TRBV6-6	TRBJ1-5	CASRLGTGDNQPQHF	TGTGCCAGCAGGCTCGGGACAGGGGACAATCAGCCCCAGCATTTT
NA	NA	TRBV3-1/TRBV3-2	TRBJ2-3	CASSQPGIGDFTDTQYF	TGTGCCAGCAGCCAACCGGGAATAGGGGATTTCACAGATACGCAGTATTTT
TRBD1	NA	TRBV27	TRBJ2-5	CASRAQGTGETQYF	TGTGCCAGCAGGGCACAGGGGACGGGGGAGACCCAGTACTTC
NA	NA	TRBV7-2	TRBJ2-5	CASSSGLLWKTQYF	TGTGCCAGCAGCTCGGGACTTCTCTGGAAGACCCAGTACTTC
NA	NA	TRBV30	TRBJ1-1	CAWSEFRNTEAFF	TGTGCCTGGAGTGAGTTTCGGAACACTGAAGCTTTCTTT
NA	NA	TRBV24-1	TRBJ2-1	CACANYNEQFF	TGTGCCTGCGCAAACTACAATGAGCAGTTCTTC
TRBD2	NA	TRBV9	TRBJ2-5	CASSYSGGAAETQYF	TGTGCCAGCAGCTACAGCGGGGGGGCCGCAGAGACCCAGTACTTC
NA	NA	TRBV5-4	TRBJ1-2	CASSLVGGLYGYTF	TGTGCCAGCAGCTTGGTCGGCGGGTTATATGGCTACACCTTC
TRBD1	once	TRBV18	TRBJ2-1	CASSTTGVNEQFF	TGTGCCAGCTCAACTACAGGGGTCAATGAGCAGTTCTTC
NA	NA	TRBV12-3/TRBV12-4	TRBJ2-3	CAIGRSSTDTQYF	TGTGCCATAGGTAGATCAAGCACAGATACGCAGTATTTT
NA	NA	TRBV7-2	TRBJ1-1	CASSYSRGRPNTEAFF	TGTGCCAGCAGCTATTCCAGGGGACGCCCGAACACTGAAGCTTTCTTT
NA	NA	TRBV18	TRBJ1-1	CASSPLGTENTEAFF	TGTGCCAGCTCACCGCTCGGGACGGAGAACACTGAAGCTTTCTTT
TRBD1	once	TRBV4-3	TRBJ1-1	CASSLVQGVTEAFF	TGCGCCAGCAGCCTGGTTCAGGGGGTCACTGAAGCTTTCTTT
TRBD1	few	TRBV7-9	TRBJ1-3	CASSIRTGAGNTIYF	TGTGCCAGCAGCATAAGGACAGGGGCTGGAAACACCATATATTTT
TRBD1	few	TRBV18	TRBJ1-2	CASSQGQTTNYGYTF	TGTGCCAGCTCACAGGGACAGACGACTAACTATGGCTACACCTTC
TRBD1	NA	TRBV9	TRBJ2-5	CASSSGQGGETQYF	TGTGCCAGCAGCTCCGGACAGGGGGGAGAGACCCAGTACTTC
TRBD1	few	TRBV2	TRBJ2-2	CASRPGQGNTGELFF	TGTGCCAGCAGACCCGGACAGGGGAACACCGGGGAGCTGTTTTTT
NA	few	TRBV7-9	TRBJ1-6	CASSLTGYDSPLHF	TGTGCCAGCAGCTTAACAGGGTATGATTCACCCCTCCACTTT
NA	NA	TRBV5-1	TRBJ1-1	CASSLEGGVNTEAFF	TGCGCCAGCAGCCTAGAAGGTGGCGTGAACACTGAAGCTTTCTTT
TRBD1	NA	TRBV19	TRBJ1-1	CASLSRDRVTEAFF	TGTGCCAGTTTGTCCCGGGACAGGGTGACTGAAGCTTTCTTT
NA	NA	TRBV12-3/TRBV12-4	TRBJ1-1	CASSFGRGAEAFF	TGTGCCAGCAGTTTCGGCAGGGGCGCTGAAGCTTTCTTT
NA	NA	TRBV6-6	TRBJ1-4	CASHRSLNEKLFF	TGTGCCAGCCACAGAAGCCTTAATGAAAAACTGTTTTTT
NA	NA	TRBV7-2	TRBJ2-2	CASSLGGRVNTGELFF	TGTGCCAGCAGCTTAGGGGGCAGGGTGAACACCGGGGAGCTGTTTTTT
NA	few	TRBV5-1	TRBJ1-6	CASREGGRGSPLHF	TGCGCCAGCAGAGAGGGGGGGCGCGGGTCACCCCTCCACTTT
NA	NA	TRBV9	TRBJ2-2	CASSPSLDTGELFF	TGTGCCAGCAGCCCGTCATTGGACACCGGGGAGCTGTTTTTT
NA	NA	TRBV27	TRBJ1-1	CASSPLGNTEAFF	TGTGCCAGCAGTCCCCTCGGGAACACTGAAGCTTTCTTT
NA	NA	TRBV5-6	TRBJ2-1	CASSVGGAGAINEQFF	TGTGCCAGCAGCGTGGGTGGGGCGGGGGCGATCAATGAGCAGTTCTTC
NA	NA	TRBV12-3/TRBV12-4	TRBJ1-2	CASSFWGSGYTF	TGTGCCAGCAGTTTTTGGGGCAGCGGCTACACCTTC
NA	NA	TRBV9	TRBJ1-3	CASSPHDNRGNTIYF	TGTGCCAGCAGCCCCCACGACAACCGGGGAAACACCATATATTTT
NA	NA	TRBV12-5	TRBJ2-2	CASGAHGPNTGELFF	TGTGCTAGTGGTGCGCACGGGCCGAACACCGGGGAGCTGTTTTTT
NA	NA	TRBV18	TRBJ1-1	CASSATRKGNMNTEAFF	TGTGCCAGCTCCGCAACCCGAAAGGGGAACATGAACACTGAAGCTTTCTTT
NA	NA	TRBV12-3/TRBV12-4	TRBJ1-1	CASSFSAGTEAFF	TGTGCCAGCAGTTTTAGTGCGGGCACTGAAGCTTTCTTT
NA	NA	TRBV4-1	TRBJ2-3	CASSSSTDTQYF	TGCGCCAGCAGTAGCAGCACAGATACGCAGTATTTT
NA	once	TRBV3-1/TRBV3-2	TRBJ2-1	CASSQVESYNEQFF	TGTGCCAGCAGCCAAGTAGAGTCGTACAATGAGCAGTTCTTC
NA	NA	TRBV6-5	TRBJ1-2	CASSLGRADYGYTF	TGTGCCAGCAGTTTGGGCAGGGCGGACTATGGCTACACCTTC
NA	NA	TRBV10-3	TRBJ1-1	CAISSSFAEAFF	TGTGCCATCAGTTCTTCGTTCGCTGAAGCTTTCTTT
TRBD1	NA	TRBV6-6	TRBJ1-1	CASRVQGTLMNTEAFF	TGTGCCAGCAGAGTACAGGGGACTCTCATGAACACTGAAGCTTTCTTT
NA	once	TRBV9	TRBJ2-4	CASSVDASRDIQYF	TGTGCCAGCAGCGTAGATGCTAGCAGGGACATTCAGTACTTC